The 2 T cell receptor beta chains given below trace back to one sample, sequenced in a study of regulatory T cells in long-lasting Graves disease listed by TCRdb under 2021. Library method: multiplex PCR. The run used an Illumina HiSeq 4000. To build TCR beta libraries, CDR3 regions were amplified by Arm-PCR using iRepertoire HTBI primers. Through fastp at Q25 and MiXCR, TCRdb rebuilt clones from the public reads, retaining in-frame beta chains. Each CDR3 protein appears once, grouped with its most common genes and DNA. The sample includes 450,000 or so distinct CDR3 sequences, with roughly 23% observed a single time. The ten largest clones capture roughly 13% of the sample. The sample's time point label, decoded: persistent/refractory GD, antithyroid drugs over 5 years with positive TRAb. For both TCR sequencing and RNA sequencing, RNA was extracted from PBMCs in TRIzol. The input for sequencing was peripheral blood mononuclear cells (PBMCs), taken when the disease was refractory, from a patient treated with antithyroid drugs. The receptors here all came from a female donor with Graves disease.

This chain joins TRBV6-1 and TRBJ2-4; D is unresolved. This CDR3 is 13 amino acids long. CDR1 and CDR2 from the germline V gene are MNHNS and SASEGT. V lost 6 bases to trimming and J lost 8 bases, with 14 bases between them. This CDR3 is CASSLASRDIQYF. The CDR3 DNA is TGTGCCAGCAGCCTGGCCAGTCGGGACATTCAGTACTTC.

This clonotype was counted many times. The chain recombines TRBV19 with TRBJ1-5; tentatively, D is TRBD1 (5 bases). Looked up from germline, CDR1 is LNHDA and CDR2 is SQIVND (reference sequence). The CDR3 is 15 amino acids. Trimming removed 7 bases at V and 1 base at J, with 14 bases between. The CDR3 nucleotides are TGTGCCAGTAAGGATGTGGGGCTAAGCAATCAGCCCCAGCATTTT. Its protein is CASKDVGLSNQPQHF.